Sequencing of this TCR beta chain was carried out in a study of cytotoxic CD8 clonotypes in ibrutinib-treated CLL. Investigators sought sequencing depths of between 1 in 200,000 and 1 in 1 million T cells. Profiling relied on immunoSEQ multiplex PCR, and the TCRdb table lists in-frame clones only, not all of them. This table holds a few hundred thousand clones, roughly 67% found once. Germline V gene data show CDR1 as MDHEN and CDR2 as SYDVKM. V lost 4 bases to trimming and J lost 2 bases, with 14 bases between them. The CDR3 covers 15 residues. This clonotype was obtained from a human donor with chronic lymphocytic leukemia. V gene TRBV28 combines with J gene TRBJ2-5; the D gene could be TRBD1 or TRBD2 (5 bases each). The material was PBMCs, obtained after 36 months of ibrutinib treatment. CDR3 protein: CASSSAGAAQETQYF. Written as DNA, the CDR3 is TGTGCCAGCAGTTCCGCCGGGGCAGCTCAAGAGACCCAGTACTTC.